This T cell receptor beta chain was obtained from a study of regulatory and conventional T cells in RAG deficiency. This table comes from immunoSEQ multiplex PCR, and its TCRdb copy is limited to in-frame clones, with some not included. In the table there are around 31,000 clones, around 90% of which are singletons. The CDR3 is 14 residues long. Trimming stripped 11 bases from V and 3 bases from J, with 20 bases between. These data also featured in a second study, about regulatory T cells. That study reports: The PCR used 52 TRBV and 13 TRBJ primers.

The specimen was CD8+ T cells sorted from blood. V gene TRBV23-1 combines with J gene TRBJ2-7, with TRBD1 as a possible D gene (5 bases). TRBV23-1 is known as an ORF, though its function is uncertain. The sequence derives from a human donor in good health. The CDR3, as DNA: TGCGCCCGAAACTCCAAACCAGGGTGCTACGAGCAGTACTTC. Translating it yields CARNSKPGCYEQYF.